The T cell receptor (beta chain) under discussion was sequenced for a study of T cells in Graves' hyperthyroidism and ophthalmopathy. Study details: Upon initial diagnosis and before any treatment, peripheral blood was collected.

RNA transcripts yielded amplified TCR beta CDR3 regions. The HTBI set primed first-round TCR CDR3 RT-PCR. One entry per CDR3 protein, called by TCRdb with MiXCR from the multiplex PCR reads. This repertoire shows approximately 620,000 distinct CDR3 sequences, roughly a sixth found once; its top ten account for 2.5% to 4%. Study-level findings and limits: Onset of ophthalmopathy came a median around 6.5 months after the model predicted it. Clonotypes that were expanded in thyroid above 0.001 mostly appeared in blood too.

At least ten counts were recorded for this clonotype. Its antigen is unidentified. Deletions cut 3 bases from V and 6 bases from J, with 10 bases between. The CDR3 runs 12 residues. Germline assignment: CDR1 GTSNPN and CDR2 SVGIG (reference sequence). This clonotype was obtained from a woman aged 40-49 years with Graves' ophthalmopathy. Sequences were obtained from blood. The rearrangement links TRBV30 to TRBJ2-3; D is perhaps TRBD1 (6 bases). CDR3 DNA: TGTGCCTGGAGCCCTCAGGGGGATACGCAGTATTTT. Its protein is CAWSPQGDTQYF.